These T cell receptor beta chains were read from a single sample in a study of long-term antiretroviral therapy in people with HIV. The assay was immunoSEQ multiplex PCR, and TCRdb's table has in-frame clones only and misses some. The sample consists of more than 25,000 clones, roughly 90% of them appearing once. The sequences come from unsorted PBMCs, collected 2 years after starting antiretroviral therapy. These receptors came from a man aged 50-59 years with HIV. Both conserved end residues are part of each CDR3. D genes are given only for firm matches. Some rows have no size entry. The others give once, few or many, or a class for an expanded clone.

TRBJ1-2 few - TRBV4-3 CASSQSTEYYGYTF TGCGCCAGCAGCCAATCGACAGAATACTATGGCTACACCTTC
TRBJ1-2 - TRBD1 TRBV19 CASSTTPWDRGNYGYTF TGTGCCAGTAGTACGACCCCCTGGGACAGGGGAAACTATGGCTACACCTTC
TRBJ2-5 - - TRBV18 CASSPAGETQYF TGTGCCAGCTCTCCGGCGGGGGAGACCCAGTACTTC
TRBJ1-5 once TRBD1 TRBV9 CASSATGGNQPQHF TGTGCCAGCAGCGCAACAGGGGGTAATCAGCCCCAGCATTTT
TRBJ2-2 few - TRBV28 CASHLRETGELFF TGTGCCAGCCACCTCAGGGAGACCGGGGAGCTGTTTTTT
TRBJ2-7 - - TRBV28 CASSGDKGVYEQYF TGTGCCAGCAGTGGAGACAAGGGAGTCTACGAGCAGTACTTC
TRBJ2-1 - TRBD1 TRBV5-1 CASIRGTGASYNEQFF TGCGCCAGCATCCGAGGGACAGGGGCCTCCTACAATGAGCAGTTCTTC
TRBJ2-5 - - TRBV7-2 CASSLEWGSGTQYF TGTGCCAGCAGCTTAGAATGGGGTAGCGGGACCCAGTACTTC
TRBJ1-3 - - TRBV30 CAWSVEGNTIYF TGTGCCTGGAGTGTCGAGGGGAACACCATATATTTT
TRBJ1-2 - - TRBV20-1 CSATDFAYTF TGCAGTGCTACCGACTTCGCCTACACCTTC
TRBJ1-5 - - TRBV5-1 CASSSEGGAQPQHF TGCGCCAGCAGCTCCGAGGGGGGGGCCCAGCCCCAGCATTTT
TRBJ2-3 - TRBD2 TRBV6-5 CASSYTGGEGTDTQYF TGTGCCAGCAGTTACACAGGCGGGGAGGGTACAGATACGCAGTATTTT
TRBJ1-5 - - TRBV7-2 CASSHGGGKDQPQHF TGTGCCAGCAGCCACGGTGGGGGGAAGGATCAGCCCCAGCATTTT
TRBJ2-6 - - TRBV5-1 CASSPEGRAGANVLTF TGCGCCAGCAGCCCCGAAGGGCGAGCGGGGGCCAACGTCCTGACTTTC
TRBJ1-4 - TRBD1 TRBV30 CAWSPPGQGNEKLFF TGTGCCTGGAGCCCCCCGGGACAGGGGAATGAAAAACTGTTTTTT
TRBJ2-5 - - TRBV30 CAWSKGQETQYF TGTGCCTGGAGTAAAGGTCAAGAGACCCAGTACTTC
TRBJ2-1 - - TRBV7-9 CASSSRYNEQFF TGTGCCAGCAGCTCTCGATACAATGAGCAGTTCTTC
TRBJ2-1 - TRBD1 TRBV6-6 CATHGTGGRNEQFF TGTGCCACCCACGGGACAGGGGGCAGGAATGAGCAGTTCTTC
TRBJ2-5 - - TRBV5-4 CASSKDRRGETQYF TGTGCCAGCAGCAAGGACAGGAGGGGGGAGACCCAGTACTTC
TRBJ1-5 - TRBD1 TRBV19 CASSIDWTGAAYSNQPQHF TGTGCCAGTAGTATAGATTGGACAGGGGCCGCGTATAGCAATCAGCCCCAGCATTTT
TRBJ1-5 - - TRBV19 CASSMNSQPQHF TGTGCCAGTAGTATGAACAGTCAACCCCAGCATTTT
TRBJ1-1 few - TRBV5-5 CASSLRVVDTEAFF TGTGCCAGCAGCTTGAGGGTTGTCGACACTGAAGCTTTCTTT
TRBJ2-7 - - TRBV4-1 CASSLRDTASYEQYF TGCGCCAGCAGCCTCCGGGACACGGCCTCCTACGAGCAGTACTTC
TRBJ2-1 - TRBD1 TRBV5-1 CASSLGTGGSGRPYNEQFF TGCGCCAGCAGCTTGGGGACAGGGGGGAGCGGGAGACCTTACAATGAGCAGTTCTTC
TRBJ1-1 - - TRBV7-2 CASSPPSSGTVNTEAFF TGTGCCAGCAGCCCCCCTAGTAGTGGGACGGTGAACACTGAAGCTTTCTTT
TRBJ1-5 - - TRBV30 CAWSVSNNQPQHF TGTGCCTGGAGTGTATCCAACAATCAGCCCCAGCATTTT
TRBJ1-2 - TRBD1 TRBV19 CASRDRGGYTF TGTGCCAGTAGGGACAGGGGCGGCTACACCTTC